This TCR beta chain is drawn from a study of T cells after yellow fever vaccination. Turning to this clonotype: What it binds is not known.

Study-level findings and limits: The study re-detected most primary-vaccination clones after the booster (around 96% CD4, roughly 85% CD8). FACS-sorted repertoires could contain abundant clonotypes contaminating from the bulk population. Overall, a small share of clonotypes was seen in both CD4 and CD8 compartments.

A 5'RACE template-switching step, the method used to make TCR cDNA, added a universal primer site and UMIs. TCRdb re-analysed the 5' RACE reads in MiXCR, keeping a single row per CDR3 protein. The data hold about 320,000 distinct CDR3 sequences, with around an eighth observed a single time. The TCR was taken from a man aged 18-30 years who received the YFV17D yellow fever vaccine. The specimen comprised CD4+ T cells sorted from PBMCs, sampled 15 days after the yellow fever booster vaccination.

CDR3 in amino acids: CASSSGRGVWELFF. The CDR3 DNA is TGTGCCAGCAGCTCCGGACGCGGGGTCTGGGAGCTGTTTTTT. The rearrangement links TRBV7-9 to TRBJ2-2; D is possibly TRBD2 (6 bases). Germline CDR1 and CDR2: SEHNR and FQNEAQ (reference sequence). V lost 4 bases to trimming and J lost 9 bases, with 15 bases between them. The CDR3 is made up of 14 amino acids.